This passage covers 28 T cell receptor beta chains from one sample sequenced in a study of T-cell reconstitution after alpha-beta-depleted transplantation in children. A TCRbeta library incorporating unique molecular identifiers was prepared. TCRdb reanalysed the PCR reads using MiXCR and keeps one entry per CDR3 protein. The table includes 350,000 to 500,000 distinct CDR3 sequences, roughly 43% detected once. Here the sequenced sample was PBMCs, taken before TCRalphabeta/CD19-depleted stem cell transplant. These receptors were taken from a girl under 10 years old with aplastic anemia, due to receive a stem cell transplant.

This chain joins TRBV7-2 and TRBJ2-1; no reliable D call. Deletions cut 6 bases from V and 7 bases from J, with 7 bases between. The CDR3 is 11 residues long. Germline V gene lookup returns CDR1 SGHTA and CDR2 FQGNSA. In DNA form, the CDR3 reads TGTGCCAGCAGGCCCCTTAATGAGCAGTTCTTC. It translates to CASRPLNEQFF.

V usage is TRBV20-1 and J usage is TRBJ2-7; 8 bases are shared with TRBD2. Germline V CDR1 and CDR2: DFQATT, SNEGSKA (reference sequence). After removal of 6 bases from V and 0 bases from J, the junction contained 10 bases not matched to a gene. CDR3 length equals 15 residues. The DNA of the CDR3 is TGCAGTGCGTCTCCACTAGCGGAAAGCTCCTACGAGCAGTACTTC. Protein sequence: CSASPLAESSYEQYF.

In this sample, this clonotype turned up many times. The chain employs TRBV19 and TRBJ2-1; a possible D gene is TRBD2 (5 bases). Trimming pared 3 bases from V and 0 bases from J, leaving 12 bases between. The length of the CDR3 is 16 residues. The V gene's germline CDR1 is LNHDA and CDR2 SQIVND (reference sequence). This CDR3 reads CASSMNGMSSYNEQFF. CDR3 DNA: TGTGCCAGTAGTATGAACGGGATGAGCTCCTACAATGAGCAGTTCTTC.

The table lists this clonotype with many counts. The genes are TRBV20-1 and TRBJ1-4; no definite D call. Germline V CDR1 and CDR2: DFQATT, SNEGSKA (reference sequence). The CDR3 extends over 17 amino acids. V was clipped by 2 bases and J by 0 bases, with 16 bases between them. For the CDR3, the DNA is TGCAGTGCTAGACAGAGGGCATGGGGAGCAACTAATGAAAAACTGTTTTTT. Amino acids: CSARQRAWGATNEKLFF.

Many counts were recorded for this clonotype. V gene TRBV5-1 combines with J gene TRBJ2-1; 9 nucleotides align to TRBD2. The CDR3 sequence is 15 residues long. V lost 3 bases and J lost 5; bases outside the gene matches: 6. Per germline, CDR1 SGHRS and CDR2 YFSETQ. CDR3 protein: CASSWRTSVNNEQFF. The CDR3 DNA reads TGCGCCAGCAGCTGGAGGACTAGCGTTAACAATGAGCAGTTCTTC.

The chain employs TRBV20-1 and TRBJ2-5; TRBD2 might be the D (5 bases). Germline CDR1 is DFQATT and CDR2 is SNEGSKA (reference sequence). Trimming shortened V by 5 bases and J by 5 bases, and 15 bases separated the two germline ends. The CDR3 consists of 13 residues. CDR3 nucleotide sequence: TGCAGTGCTCCCTTCGGAGGATCGGAGACCCAGTACTTC. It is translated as CSAPFGGSETQYF.

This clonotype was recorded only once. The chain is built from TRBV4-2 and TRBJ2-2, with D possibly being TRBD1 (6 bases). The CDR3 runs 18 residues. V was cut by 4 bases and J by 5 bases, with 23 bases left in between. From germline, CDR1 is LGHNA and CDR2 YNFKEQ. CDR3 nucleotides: TGTGCCAGCAGCCCCCGTTTAGGGGTCCTGAGGGGGACCGGGGAGCTGTTTTTT. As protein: CASSPRLGVLRGTGELFF.

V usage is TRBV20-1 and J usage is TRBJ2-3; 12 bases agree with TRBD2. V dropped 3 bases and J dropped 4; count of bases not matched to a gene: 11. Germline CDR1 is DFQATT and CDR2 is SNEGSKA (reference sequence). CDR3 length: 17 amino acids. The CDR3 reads CSASDWTSGKWADTQYF. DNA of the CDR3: TGCAGTGCTAGTGACTGGACTAGCGGGAAATGGGCAGATACGCAGTATTTT.

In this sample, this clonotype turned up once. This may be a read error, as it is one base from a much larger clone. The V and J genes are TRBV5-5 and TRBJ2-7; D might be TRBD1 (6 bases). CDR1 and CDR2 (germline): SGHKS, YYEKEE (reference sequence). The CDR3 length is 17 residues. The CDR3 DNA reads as TGTGCCAACAGCTTGGTTCTTGGGGGCGGCCTCTCCTACGAGCAGTACTTC. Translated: CANSLVLGGGLSYEQYF. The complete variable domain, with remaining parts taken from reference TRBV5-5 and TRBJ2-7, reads DAGVTQSPTHLIKTRGQQVTLRCSPISGHKSVSWYQQVLGQGPQFIFQYYEKEERGRGNFPDRFSARQFPNYSSELNVNALLLGDSALYLCANSLVLGGGLSYEQYFGPGTRLTVT.

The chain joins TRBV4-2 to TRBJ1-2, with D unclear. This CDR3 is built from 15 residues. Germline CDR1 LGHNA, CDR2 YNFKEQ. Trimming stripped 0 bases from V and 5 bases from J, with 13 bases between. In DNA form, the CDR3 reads TGTGCCAGCAGCCAAGAAAGGACCCCCGGATATGGCTACACCTTC. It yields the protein CASSQERTPGYGYTF.

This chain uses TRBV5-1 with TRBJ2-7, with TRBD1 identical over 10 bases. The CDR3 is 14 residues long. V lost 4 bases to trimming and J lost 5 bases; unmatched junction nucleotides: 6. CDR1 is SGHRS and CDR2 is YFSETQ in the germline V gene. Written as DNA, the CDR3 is TGCGCCAGCAGCGCGGGACAGGGGTTTGACGAGCAGTACTTC. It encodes CASSAGQGFDEQYF.

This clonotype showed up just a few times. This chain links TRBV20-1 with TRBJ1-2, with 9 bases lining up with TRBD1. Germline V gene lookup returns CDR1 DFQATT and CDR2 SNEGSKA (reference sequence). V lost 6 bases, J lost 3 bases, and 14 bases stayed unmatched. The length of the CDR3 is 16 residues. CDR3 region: CSAGAPGTGSDYGYTF. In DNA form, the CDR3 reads TGCAGTGCCGGGGCCCCCGGGACAGGGAGTGACTATGGCTACACCTTC.

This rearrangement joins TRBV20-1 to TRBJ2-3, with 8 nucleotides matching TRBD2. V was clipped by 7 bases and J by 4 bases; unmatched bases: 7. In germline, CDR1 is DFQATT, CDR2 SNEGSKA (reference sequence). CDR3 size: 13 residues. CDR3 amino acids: CSGTSQASDTQYF. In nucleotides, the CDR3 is TGCAGTGGGACTAGCCAAGCTTCAGATACGCAGTATTTT.

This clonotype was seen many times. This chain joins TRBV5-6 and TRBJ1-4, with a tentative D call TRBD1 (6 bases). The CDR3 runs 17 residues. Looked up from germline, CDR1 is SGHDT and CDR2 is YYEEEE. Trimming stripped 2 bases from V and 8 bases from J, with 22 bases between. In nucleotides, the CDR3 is TGTGCCAGCAGCTTTGGAGCCAGGGGCCGCGAGGGAGAAAAACTGTTTTTT. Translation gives CASSFGARGREGEKLFF.

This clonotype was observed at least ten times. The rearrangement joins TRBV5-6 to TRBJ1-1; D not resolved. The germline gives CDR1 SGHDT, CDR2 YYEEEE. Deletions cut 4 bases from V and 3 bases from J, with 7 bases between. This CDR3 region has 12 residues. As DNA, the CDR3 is TGTGCCAGCAGCGAAGGGTACACTGAAGCTTTCTTT. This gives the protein CASSEGYTEAFF.

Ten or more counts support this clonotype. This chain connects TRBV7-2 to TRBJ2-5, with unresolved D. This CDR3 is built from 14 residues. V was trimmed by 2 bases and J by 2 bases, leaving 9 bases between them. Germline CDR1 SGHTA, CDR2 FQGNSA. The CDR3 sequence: CASSLLDGQETQYF. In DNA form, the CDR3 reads TGTGCCAGCAGCTTACTCGACGGACAAGAGACCCAGTACTTC.

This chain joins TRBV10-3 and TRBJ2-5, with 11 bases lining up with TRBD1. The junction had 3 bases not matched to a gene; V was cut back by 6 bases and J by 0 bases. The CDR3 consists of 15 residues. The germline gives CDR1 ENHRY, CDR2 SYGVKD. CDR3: CAISGDRGYQETQYF. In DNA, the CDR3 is TGTGCCATCAGCGGGGACAGGGGGTACCAAGAGACCCAGTACTTC.

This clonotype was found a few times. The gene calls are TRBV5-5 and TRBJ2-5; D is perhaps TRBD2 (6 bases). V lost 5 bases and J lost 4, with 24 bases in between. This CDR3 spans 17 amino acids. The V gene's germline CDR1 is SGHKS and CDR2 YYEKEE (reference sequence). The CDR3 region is CASRGFGSISHGETQYF. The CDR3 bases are TGTGCCAGCAGGGGTTTCGGGAGCATTTCGCATGGAGAGACCCAGTACTTC.

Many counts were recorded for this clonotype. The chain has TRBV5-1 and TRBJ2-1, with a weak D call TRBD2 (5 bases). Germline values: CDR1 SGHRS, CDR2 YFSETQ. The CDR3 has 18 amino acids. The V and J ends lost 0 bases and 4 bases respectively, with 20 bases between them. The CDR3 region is CASSLAHGGSPAYNEQFF. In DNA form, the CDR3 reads TGCGCCAGCAGCTTGGCCCACGGCGGGTCACCGGCTTACAATGAGCAGTTCTTC.

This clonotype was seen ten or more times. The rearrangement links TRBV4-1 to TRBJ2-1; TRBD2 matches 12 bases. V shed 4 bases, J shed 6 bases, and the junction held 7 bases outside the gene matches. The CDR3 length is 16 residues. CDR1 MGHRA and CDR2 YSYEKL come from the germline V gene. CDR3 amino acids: CASSPELAGGRNEQFF. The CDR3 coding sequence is TGCGCCAGCAGCCCGGAGCTAGCGGGAGGGCGCAATGAGCAGTTCTTC.

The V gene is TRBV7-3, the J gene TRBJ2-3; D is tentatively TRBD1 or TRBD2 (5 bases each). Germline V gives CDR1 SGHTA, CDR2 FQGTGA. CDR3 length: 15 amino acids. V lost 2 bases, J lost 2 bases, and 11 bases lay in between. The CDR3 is CASSLWDRPTDTQYF. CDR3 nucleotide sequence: TGTGCCAGCAGCTTATGGGACCGACCCACAGATACGCAGTATTTT.

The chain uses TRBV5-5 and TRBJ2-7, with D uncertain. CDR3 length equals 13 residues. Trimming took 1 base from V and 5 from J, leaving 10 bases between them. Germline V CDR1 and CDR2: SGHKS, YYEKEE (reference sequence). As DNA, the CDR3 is TGTGCCAGCAGCTTGCAGTTTGGTGACGAGCAGTACTTC. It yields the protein CASSLQFGDEQYF.

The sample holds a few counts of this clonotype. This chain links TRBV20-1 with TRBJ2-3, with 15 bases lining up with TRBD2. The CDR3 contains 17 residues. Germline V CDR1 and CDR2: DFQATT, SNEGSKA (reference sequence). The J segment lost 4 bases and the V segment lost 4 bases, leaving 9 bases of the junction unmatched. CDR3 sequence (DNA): TGCAGTGCTACCGGGACTAGCGGGAGGCTAGGGGCAGATACGCAGTATTTT. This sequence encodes CSATGTSGRLGADTQYF.

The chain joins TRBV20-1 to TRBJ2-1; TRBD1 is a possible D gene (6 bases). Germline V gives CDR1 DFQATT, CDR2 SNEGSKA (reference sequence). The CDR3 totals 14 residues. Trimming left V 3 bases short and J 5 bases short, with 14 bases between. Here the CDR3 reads CSARTLGADNEQFF. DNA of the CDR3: TGCAGTGCTAGGACCTTGGGGGCCGACAATGAGCAGTTCTTC.

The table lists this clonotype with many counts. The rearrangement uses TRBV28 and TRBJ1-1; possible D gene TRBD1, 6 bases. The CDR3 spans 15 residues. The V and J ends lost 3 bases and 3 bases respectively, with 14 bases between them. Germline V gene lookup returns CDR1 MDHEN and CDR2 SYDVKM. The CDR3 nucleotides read TGTGCCAGCAGTTTCCGCACCAGGGGCTACACTGAAGCTTTCTTT. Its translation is CASSFRTRGYTEAFF.

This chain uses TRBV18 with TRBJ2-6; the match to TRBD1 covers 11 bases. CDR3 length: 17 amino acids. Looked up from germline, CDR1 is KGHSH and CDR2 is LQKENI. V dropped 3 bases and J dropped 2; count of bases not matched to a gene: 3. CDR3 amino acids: CASSPRTGGAGANVLTF. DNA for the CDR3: TGTGCCAGCTCACCGAGGACAGGGGGCGCTGGGGCCAACGTCCTGACTTTC.

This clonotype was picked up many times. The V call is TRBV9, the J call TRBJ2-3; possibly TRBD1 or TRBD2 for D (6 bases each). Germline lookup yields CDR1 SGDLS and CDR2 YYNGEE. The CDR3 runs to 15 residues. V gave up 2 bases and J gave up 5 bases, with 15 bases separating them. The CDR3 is CASSVRGLERDTQYF. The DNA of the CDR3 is TGTGCCAGCAGCGTCCGGGGGCTTGAAAGAGATACGCAGTATTTT.

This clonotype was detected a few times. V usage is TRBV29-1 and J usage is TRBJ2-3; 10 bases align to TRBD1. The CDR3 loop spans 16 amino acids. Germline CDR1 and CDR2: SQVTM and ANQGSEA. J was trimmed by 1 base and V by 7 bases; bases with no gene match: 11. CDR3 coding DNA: TGCAGCGGTCGACAGGGGGCGAGCCGCGGCACAGATACGCAGTATTTT. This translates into CSGRQGASRGTDTQYF.